This T cell receptor (beta chain) was retrieved from a study of T and B cells in COVID-19 patients (dated by TCRdb to between 2020 and 2021). As for the study more broadly: Using TRB and IGH repertoire sequencing of peripheral blood, the study characterized adaptive immunity in COVID-19 patients who had active infection or had recovered. A recovered cohort comprised some 18 patients contributing fewer than 25 samples, mostly after mild to moderate COVID-19 managed as outpatients. Median age was about 34 years in the recovered cohort versus approximately 62 years in the active-infection cohort. Critical illness requiring mechanical ventilation or ECMO was present in most of the roughly 20 patients in the active-infection cohort. Of the 20 patients in the active-infection cohort, approximately 18 had comorbidities associated with unfavorable COVID-19 outcome. Over 7.5 million TCR sequences were analysed from a TCR and BCR sequence repository that comprised 37 patients and some 70 time points. A couple of patients belonged to both the recovered and active cohorts because samples were available from active disease and after recovery. For the repertoire analyses, the comparison was an age-matched reference group of some 40 healthy donors who were negative for COVID-19 antibodies. Up to roughly 10 follow-up blood samples were collected per patient, with some samples spanning different disease stages in the same individual.

Sequencing was performed on an Illumina MiSeq. TRB rearrangements were amplified by multiplex PCR with BIOMED2 TRB-A/B primer pools. Two consecutive PCRs added Illumina-compatible adapters and 7-nucleotide sample barcodes to the amplicons. Phusion HS II polymerase was used for all library PCRs. Amplicons were purified from gel with the NucleoSpin Gel and PCR Clean-up kit, quantified on Qubit, and pooled at 4 nM. The quality of the amplicon pool was checked on an Agilent 2100 Bioanalyzer prior to Illumina next-generation sequencing. As for the original processing: Annotation of TRB rearrangements was done in MiXCR 3.0.8 with the default MiXCR reference library. Non-productive reads and sequences with fewer than 2 reads were removed, and each unique CDR3 nucleotide sequence was counted as one clone. Clonality, diversity, richness and V-J gene usage were calculated in R 3.5.1. GLIPH2 was used to cluster TCRs by CDR3 similarity, and OLGA was used to calculate generation probabilities. Only GLIPH2 clusters containing at least four unique TCR clonotypes present in at least three individuals were kept. TCRdb's own reprocessing of the public reads used fastp at Q25 and MiXCR and kept productive beta chains. A single entry per CDR3 protein holds the most common genes and DNA from its merged rows. The V and J calls reflect TCRdb's pipeline rather than the authors' work. The sample table contains over 8,000 distinct CDR3 sequences; only one count was recorded for approximately 37% of them. Clones ranked in the top ten supply approximately 55% of the sample.

As encoded in the germline V gene (reference sequence), CDR1 is LNHDA while CDR2 is SQIVND. CDR3 length: 18 amino acids, cysteine to phenylalanine. This entry keeps only the CDR3 DNA: 54 bases, framed from base 1. Trimming accounts for 6 bases at V and 1 base at J, while the number of junction bases matched to no gene is 5. TRB repertoires were amplified using about 230-500 ng of genomic DNA isolated from blood. This clonotype is deemed medium-sized (0.01 to 0.1%). Its antigen has not been determined. Per-nucleotide qualities are absent, and no much larger clonotype sits a single base away. Study-level results and caveats: Specific T cell subsets (CD4+/Treg/CD8+) and sorted SARS-CoV-2-responsive or tetramer+ T cells had not yet been sequenced, and these experiments were ongoing. Strongly skewed TRBV/TRBJ gene usage was reported in patients with COVID-19. TRB repertoires were highly clonal in active COVID-19, whereas diversity and richness at recovery rose above healthy donor levels. Few blood samples were available from mildly ill patients while symptoms were present or from severe cases at early time points. The cohort was considered too small for HLA contributions to COVID-19 susceptibility or severity to be assessed. The reported TCR clusters were stated to require prospective validation before clinical use. The recovered cohort had about 2,300 exclusive TCR clusters, including 25 to 35 low-pGen clusters.

The chain links TRBV19 with TRBJ2-2, and TRBD2 matches 16 of the central bases. Input material: blood. The clonotype was recovered from a human donor with active COVID-19. The DNA sequence is given as TGTGCCAGTAGGCAGGGACTAGCGGGAGGGTTGAACACCGGGGAGCTGTTTTTT. Translated, this is CASRQGLAGGLNTGELFF.